This entry features one T cell receptor (beta chain) sequence. Its binding antigen is unknown. It has no much larger one-base neighbor in the sample; base qualities were not kept. TCRbeta CDR3 regions were amplified from genomic DNA by means of the immunoSEQ Assay, a bias-controlled multiplex PCR. As for the original processing: Nucleated cell counts per sample were estimated from amplification of reference gene primers within the assay. Sequence reads were collapsed and filtered to measure the absolute abundance of every unique TCRbeta CDR3 rearrangement. For each sample, productive Simpson clonality was calculated as the square root of Simpson's diversity index across productive rearrangements. TCRdb provides this immuneACCESS table in a form limited to in-frame rearrangements. Some clones are lacking; in checked studies, under half of them reflect an unresolved V gene, and why the rest are absent is not known. That table supplies the V and J calls and clone size; D and trimming were determined from the DNA. Counted in this sample were around 41,000 clones; approximately 85% of them appeared once. The ten biggest clones cover around 15% of the sample.

The sample belongs to a study of blood T cell repertoires in COVID-19 (dated by TCRdb to 2018 to 2021). For the study in its entirety: Samples from collaborators originated in the United States, Italy and Spain and spanned both the acute and convalescent phases of COVID-19. The material from the prospective study consisted of cDNA or gDNA derived from T cells, B-cell-depleted T cells, or PBMCs. The dataset comprised deeply sampled blood TCRbeta repertoires from subjects exposed to, actively infected with, or recovered from COVID-19. A freely available public database, intended as a resource for researchers studying the immune response to SARS-CoV-2, is where the repertoires were released. The samples were drawn from two sources: the first 160 participants of the ongoing ImmuneRACE study, and fewer than 1,500 subjects contributed by 6 global collaborators. Sample metadata almost always included a de-identified subject ID, COVID-19 status, age in years and sex. HLA class I and class II types, where available, came from metadata supplied by the sample provider rather than from assay-based typing. Overall study outcomes, separate from this receptor: The amount of clinical and demographic metadata varied by source and participant and was provided uncurated.

From a lookup of the germline V gene (reference sequence), CDR1 and CDR2 are LNHDA and SQIVND. V lost 3 bases and J lost 0 bases; the stretch between them is 14 bases long. The CDR3 measures 17 amino acids from cysteine to phenylalanine. Only the CDR3 DNA stays, 51 bases, in frame from base 1. Collaborating institutions collected whole blood in K2EDTA tubes following their own protocols. For TCRbeta analysis, collaborators shipped samples in one of three forms: frozen whole blood, isolated PBMCs, or DNA extracted from either of those sample types. This receptor was obtained from a human donor in a cohort sampled during active COVID-19. Sequenced sample: peripheral blood. The chain joins TRBV19 to TRBJ1-4; no D gene call is confident. CDR3 region: CASSISVRAATNEKLFF. The nucleotide sequence is TGTGCCAGTAGTATTTCCGTGAGGGCTGCAACTAATGAAAAACTGTTTTTT.